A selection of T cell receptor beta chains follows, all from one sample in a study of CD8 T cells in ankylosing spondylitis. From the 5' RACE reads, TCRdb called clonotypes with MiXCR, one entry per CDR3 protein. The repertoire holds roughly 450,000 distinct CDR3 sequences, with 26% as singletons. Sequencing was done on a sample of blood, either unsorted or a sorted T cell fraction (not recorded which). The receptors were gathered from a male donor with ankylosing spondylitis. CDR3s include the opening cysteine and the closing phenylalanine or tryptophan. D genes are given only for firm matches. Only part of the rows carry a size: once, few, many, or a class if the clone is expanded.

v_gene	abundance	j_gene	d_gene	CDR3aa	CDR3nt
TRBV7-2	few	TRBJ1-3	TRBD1	CASSLEGQGSGNTIYF	TGTGCCAGCAGCTTAGAGGGACAGGGCTCGGGAAACACCATATATTTT
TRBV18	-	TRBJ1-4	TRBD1	CASSKGQATNEKLFF	TGTGCCAGCTCAAAAGGACAGGCAACTAATGAAAAACTGTTTTTT
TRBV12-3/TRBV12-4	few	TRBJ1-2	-	CASSRDTTLYGYTF	TGTGCCAGCAGCCGAGACACTACTCTTTATGGCTACACCTTC
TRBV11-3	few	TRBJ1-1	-	CASSSRWENTEAFF	TGTGCCAGCAGCTCCAGGTGGGAGAACACTGAAGCTTTCTTT
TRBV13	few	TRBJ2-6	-	CASSKQGSGANVLTF	TGTGCCAGCAGCAAGCAGGGCTCTGGGGCCAACGTCCTGACTTTC
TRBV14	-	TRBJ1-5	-	CASSQDRRQPQHF	TGTGCCAGCAGCCAAGATCGAAGGCAGCCCCAGCATTTT
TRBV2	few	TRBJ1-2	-	CASREDRTNYGYTF	TGTGCCAGCAGAGAGGACCGAACTAACTATGGCTACACCTTC
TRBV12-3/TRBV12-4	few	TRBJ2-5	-	CASSLRGAGRETQYF	TGTGCCAGCAGTTTAAGGGGGGCAGGGAGGGAGACCCAGTACTTC
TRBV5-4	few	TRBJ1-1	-	CASSPPPRGDTEAFF	TGTGCCAGCAGCCCGCCCCCAAGGGGAGACACTGAAGCTTTCTTT
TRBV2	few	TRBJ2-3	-	CASRVGDGGPDTQYF	TGTGCCAGCAGAGTCGGGGATGGAGGGCCAGATACGCAGTATTTT
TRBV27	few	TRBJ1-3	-	CASSSPRGGNTIYF	TGTGCCAGCAGCTCCCCCAGGGGCGGAAACACCATATATTTT
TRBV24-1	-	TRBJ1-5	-	CATSDSQGSGNQPQHF	TGTGCCACCAGTGATTCCCAGGGGTCGGGCAATCAGCCCCAGCATTTT
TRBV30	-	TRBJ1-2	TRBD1	CAWSTGVLYCYTF	TGTGCCTGGAGTACAGGGGTTCTCTATTGCTACACCTTC
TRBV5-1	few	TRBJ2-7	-	CASSLNQGRGEQYF	TGCGCCAGCAGCTTGAATCAGGGAAGGGGCGAGCAGTACTTC
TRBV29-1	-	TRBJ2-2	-	CSVERRARTGELVF	TGCAGCGTTGAAAGGCGGGCTCGAACCGGGGAGCTGGTTTTT
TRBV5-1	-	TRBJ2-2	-	CASCPSDTGELFF	TGCGCCAGCTGCCCTTCGGACACCGGGGAGCTGTTTTTT
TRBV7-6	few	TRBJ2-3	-	CASSLGQVGTDTQYF	TGTGCCAGCAGCTTAGGACAGGTGGGAACAGATACGCAGTATTTT